These 27 T cell receptor beta chains came from one sample sequenced in a study of shared clonotypes between healthy human individuals. Assay used: immunoSEQ multiplex PCR; TCRdb lists only in-frame clones, some missing. Found here are 2 million to 2.5 million clones, 80% to 95% of them singletons; the top ten hold 0.39%. Sequencing was carried out using naive CD4+ T cells from PBMCs. Stated subset: CD45RA+ positively selected. The receptors shown here come from a man between 18 and 29 years old in good health. Some clones in this sample may be carry-over from other donors' samples.

DNA for the CDR3: TGTGCCAGCAGCCCCAGCCGCACAGGGGAACAGTATTTT. It specifies CASSPSRTGEQYF. The gene calls are TRBV11-3 and TRBJ2-3, with TRBD1 identical over 7 bases. Looked up from germline, CDR1 is SGHNT and CDR2 is YENEEA. The CDR3 contains 13 residues. V dropped 5 bases and J dropped 12; count of bases not matched to a gene: 11. The variable domain in full, with the rest retrieved from reference TRBV11-3 and TRBJ2-3, is EAGVVQSPRYKIIEKKQPVAFWCNPISGHNTLYWYLQNLGQGPELLIRYENEEAVDDSQLPKDRFSAERLKGVDSTLKIQPAELGDSAVYLCASSPSRTGEQYFGPGTRLTVL.

The chain carries TRBV6-6 and TRBJ1-2; D not certain. Trimming pared 6 bases from V and 8 bases from J, leaving 16 bases between. Germline values: CDR1 MNHNY, CDR2 SVGAGI (reference sequence). The CDR3 has 13 amino acids. DNA for the CDR3: TGTGCCAGCAGCCACATAGCAAGGGTAGGCTACACCTTC. Translated: CASSHIARVGYTF.

The chain has TRBV9 and TRBJ2-1, with D perhaps assigned TRBD1 or TRBD2 (5 bases each). The CDR3 totals 14 residues. Trimming cost V 3 bases and J 3 bases, with 10 bases left between them. CDR1 is SGDLS and CDR2 is YYNGEE in the germline V gene. The CDR3 is CASSEGPIYNEQFF. The CDR3 nucleotides are TGTGCCAGCAGCGAGGGACCAATCTACAATGAGCAGTTCTTC.

As to this clone: The conserved phenylalanine or tryptophan normally closing the CDR3 is absent here, so this likely arose from a read error. The chain joins TRBV18 to TRBJ1-2; possibly TRBD1 for D (5 bases). The CDR3 totals 15 residues. V dropped 3 bases and J dropped 2 bases, with 13 bases sitting between them. Germline CDR1 is KGHSH and CDR2 is LQKENI. CDR3 bases: TGTGCCAGCTCACCTGACAGTAGTGGGAACTATGGCTACACCCTC. This translates into CASSPDSSGNYGYTL.

In the case of this clone: Other DNA sequences in the same sample also yield this CDR3. DNA for the CDR3: TGCGCCAGCAGCTTGAACAGTCAAGAGACCCAGTACTTC. Translation gives CASSLNSQETQYF. The chain couples TRBV5-1 to TRBJ2-5; no clear D. The CDR3 contains 13 residues. With 1 base removed from V and 2 bases from J, the gap between germline ends came to 6 bases. CDR1 and CDR2 (germline): SGHRS, YFSETQ.

With respect to this clone: Other DNA sequences within the sample encode an identical CDR3. This sequence joins TRBV5-6 and TRBJ1-5; 9 bases match TRBD1. Germline V gene data show CDR1 as SGHDT and CDR2 as YYEEEE. V lost 3 bases, J lost 2 bases, and 3 bases stayed unmatched. CDR3 size: 15 residues. The CDR3 DNA is TGTGCCAGCAGCTGGGGACAGGGACGCAATCAGCCCCAGCATTTT. This gives the protein CASSWGQGRNQPQHF.

The V call is TRBV28, the J call TRBJ1-1; 7 bases are a match to TRBD1. Germline values: CDR1 MDHEN, CDR2 SYDVKM. V gave up 7 bases and J gave up 3 bases; unmatched junction bases: 14. The CDR3 consists of 16 residues. CDR3 in DNA: TGTGCCAGCACCCCATCCCTTGGACAGGTAGACACTGAAGCTTTCTTT. This translates into CASTPSLGQVDTEAFF.

This clone was counted a single time. Additional DNA sequences in this sample encode the identical CDR3. This sequence joins TRBV14 and TRBJ2-3; 7 bases align to TRBD1. The CDR3 runs to 15 residues. Germline V gene lookup returns CDR1 SGHDN and CDR2 FVKESK. Trimming took 3 bases from V and 2 from J; bases not matched to a gene: 5. The CDR3: CASSQRQGFTDTQYF. DNA for the CDR3: TGTGCCAGCAGCCAGAGACAGGGTTTCACAGATACGCAGTATTTT.

Points on this clone: The sample holds other DNA sequences that translate to the same CDR3. The chain recombines TRBV28 with TRBJ2-1, with D possibly TRBD1 on 5 matching bases. Deletions cut 2 bases from V and 9 bases from J, with 8 bases between. The CDR3 length is 12 residues. Germline V CDR1 and CDR2: MDHEN, SYDVKM. The CDR3: CASSLLRGEQFF. In nucleotides, the CDR3 is TGTGCCAGCAGTTTACTTAGGGGTGAGCAGTTCTTC.

V is TRBV7-2 and J is TRBJ2-3; no clear D gene. Deletions cut 5 bases from V and 0 bases from J, with 9 bases between. This CDR3 comprises 14 residues. The germline CDR1 and CDR2 sequences are SGHTA and FQGNSA. CDR3 amino acids: CASSARRSTDTQYF. The CDR3 DNA reads TGTGCCAGCAGCGCACGACGGAGCACAGATACGCAGTATTTT.

The genes are TRBV5-1 and TRBJ2-3; D perhaps matches TRBD2 (5 bases). CDR3 length: 15 residues. Deletions cut 4 bases from V and 0 bases from J, with 12 bases between. Germline CDR1 SGHRS, CDR2 YFSETQ. The CDR3: CASSPGYPSTDTQYF. The CDR3, as DNA: TGCGCCAGCAGCCCGGGGTATCCTAGCACAGATACGCAGTATTTT.

V usage is TRBV27 and J usage is TRBJ1-5; 9 nucleotides agree with TRBD1. Unmatched junction bases numbered 9, after V lost 6 bases and J lost 6 bases. In germline, CDR1 is MNHEY, CDR2 SMNVEV (reference sequence). The CDR3 runs 15 residues. The CDR3 here is CASSLQGAGGQPQHF. CDR3 in DNA: TGTGCCAGCAGCTTACAGGGGGCGGGAGGTCAGCCCCAGCATTTT.

The chain employs TRBV5-1 and TRBJ1-5, with 7 bases identical to TRBD1. Germline CDR1 and CDR2: SGHRS and YFSETQ. V was pared by 0 bases and J by 6 bases, with 9 bases of the junction left unmatched. The CDR3 runs 16 residues. In DNA form, the CDR3 reads TGCGCCAGCAGCTTGGGGGTAACAGGGGACGGTCAGCCCCAGCATTTT. Its translation: CASSLGVTGDGQPQHF.

Regarding this clone: Within the sample, other DNA sequences also encode this same CDR3. This rearrangement joins TRBV28 to TRBJ2-1; 7 bases map to TRBD2. This CDR3 has 16 residues. V shed 4 bases, J shed 0 bases, and the junction held 6 bases outside the gene matches. The germline V gene has CDR1 MDHEN and CDR2 SYDVKM. The CDR3 region has the DNA TGTGCCAGCAGTTCCCCGGGCGGGGGCTCCTACAATGAGCAGTTCTTC. Its protein is CASSSPGGGSYNEQFF.

The chain couples TRBV7-8 to TRBJ2-2; 8 nucleotides match TRBD1. The CDR3 has 14 amino acids. Germline V CDR1 and CDR2: SGHVS, FQNEAQ. V gave up 5 bases and J gave up 7 bases; unmatched junction bases: 6. The CDR3 DNA reads as TGTGCCAGCAGCACGGACAGGGCCGTCGGGGAGCTGTTTTTT. This encodes CASSTDRAVGELFF.

For this clone: Other DNA sequences in this specimen translate into the identical CDR3. V gene TRBV4-1 combines with J gene TRBJ2-7; 15 bases are a match to TRBD2. CDR1 MGHRA and CDR2 YSYEKL come from the germline V gene. Trimming took 6 bases from V and 3 from J; bases not matched to a gene: 3. The CDR3 consists of 15 residues. The CDR3 loop is CASSPGLAGGYEQYF. In DNA, the CDR3 is TGCGCCAGCAGTCCGGGACTAGCGGGAGGCTACGAGCAGTACTTC.

The rearrangement links TRBV6-1 to TRBJ2-1; weak D call: TRBD1 (5 bases). Germline CDR1 reads MNHNS; CDR2 reads SASEGT. The CDR3 is 14 amino acids. DNA for the CDR3: TGTGTCTCGCGGCAGGGTTTACCCGGGAATGAGCAGTTCTTC. It codes for CVSRQGLPGNEQFF.

Points on this clone: Other DNA sequences within the sample encode an identical CDR3. V usage is TRBV7-9 and J usage is TRBJ1-5; weak D call: TRBD1 (5 bases). The CDR3 has 13 residues. The germline V and J ends were trimmed by 4 bases and 3 bases, with 7 bases remaining between them. Germline V gene sequence: CDR1 SEHNR, CDR2 FQNEAQ (reference sequence). Here the CDR3 reads CASSSGPNQPQHF. CDR3 DNA: TGTGCCAGCAGCTCAGGGCCCAATCAGCCCCAGCATTTT. Full variable domain (rest looked up from reference TRBV7-9 and TRBJ1-5): DTGVSQNPRHKITKRGQNVTFRCDPISEHNRLYWYRQTLGQGPEFLTYFQNEAQLEKSRLLSDRFSAERPKGSFSTLEIQRTEQGDSAMYLCASSSGPNQPQHFGDGTRLSIL.

This chain connects TRBV25-1 to TRBJ1-1; D call uncertain. Germline loops: CDR1 MGHDK, CDR2 SYGVNS. V shed 7 bases and J shed 1 base, with 4 bases lying between them. This CDR3 spans 11 amino acids. This chain's CDR3 is CASNTNTEAFF. CDR3 coding DNA: TGTGCCAGCAACACGAACACTGAAGCTTTCTTT.

CDR3 amino acids: CASRLLAAGNTIYF. In nucleotides, the CDR3 is TGTGCCAGCAGGTTACTGGCCGCAGGAAACACCATATATTTT. The chain has TRBV7-9 and TRBJ1-3, with D uncertain. The V and J ends lost 6 bases and 4 bases respectively, with 13 bases between them. This CDR3 is built from 14 residues. Per the germline V gene, CDR1 is SEHNR and CDR2 is FQNEAQ (reference sequence).

This sequence joins TRBV6-1 and TRBJ2-7; 8 bases agree with TRBD1. This CDR3 spans 15 amino acids. V was pared by 3 bases and J by 2 bases, with 6 bases of the junction left unmatched. CDR1 and CDR2 from the germline V gene are MNHNS and SASEGT. The CDR3, as DNA: TGTGCCAGCAGTGAGGGGGACAGGAGAGCCTACGAGCAGTACTTC. This codes for CASSEGDRRAYEQYF.

The chain recombines TRBV7-2 with TRBJ1-5; no definite D call. Germline V gene data show CDR1 as SGHTA and CDR2 as FQGNSA. The CDR3 spans 13 residues. The V gene lost 1 base and the J gene lost 6 bases, with 7 bases spanning the gap. CDR3 amino acids: CASSLVGSQPQHF. In nucleotides, the CDR3 is TGTGCCAGCAGCTTAGTGGGCAGTCAGCCCCAGCATTTT.

The chain links TRBV2 to TRBJ1-1, with TRBD1 matching over 7 bases. This CDR3 comprises 15 residues. V shed 6 bases and J 0 bases; nucleotides not matched to a gene: 7. The germline V gene has CDR1 SNHLY and CDR2 FYNNEI. The CDR3 nucleotides read TGTGCCAGCAGCCAACAGGGGACTCTGAACACTGAAGCTTTCTTT. Translating gives CASSQQGTLNTEAFF.

The chain is built from TRBV4-2 and TRBJ1-4; no reliable D call. The CDR3 length is 14 residues. Germline lookup yields CDR1 LGHNA and CDR2 YNFKEQ. V was clipped by 3 bases and J by 6 bases, with 11 bases between them. The DNA for the CDR3 is TGTGCCAGCAGCCACATAGAAGAATATGAAAAACTGTTTTTT. Its protein is CASSHIEEYEKLFF.

This CDR3 is CASSSGQGVSGNTIYF. CDR3 nucleotides: TGCGCCAGCAGCTCCGGACAGGGGGTCTCTGGAAACACCATATATTTT. The chain links TRBV5-1 to TRBJ1-3; 10 nucleotides align to TRBD1. The V gene end was trimmed by 3 bases and the J gene end by 0 bases; junction bases not matched to a gene: 3. This CDR3 region has 16 residues. In germline, CDR1 is SGHRS, CDR2 YFSETQ.

The chain uses TRBV6-1 and TRBJ2-7; a possible D gene is TRBD1 (5 bases). V was shortened by 7 bases and J by 0 bases, with 13 bases between the two germline ends. Germline V gene sequence: CDR1 MNHNS, CDR2 SASEGT. The length of the CDR3 is 14 residues. The CDR3 DNA follows: TGTGCCAGCACTACGGCAGGGCCCTCCTACGAGCAGTACTTC. Amino acids: CASTTAGPSYEQYF.

This sequence joins TRBV5-4 and TRBJ1-1; TRBD1 is a possible D gene (6 bases). This CDR3 has 15 amino acids. The V gene's germline CDR1 is SGHNT and CDR2 YYREEE (reference sequence). Deletions cut 0 bases from V and 1 base from J, with 10 bases between. The CDR3 nucleotides read TGTGCCAGCAGCTTGGCCGCGACAGGGAACACTGAAGCTTTCTTT. This encodes CASSLAATGNTEAFF.